This T cell receptor (beta chain) came from a study of radiotherapy plus CTLA-4 blockade in lung cancer. This CDR3 is 15 amino acids long. The germline CDR1 and CDR2 sequences are SGHAT and FQNNGV. Losses at the gene ends were 3 bases for V and 0 bases for J; bases not matched to a gene: 2. Only in-frame clones appear in the TCRdb table, and some are missing; sequencing was by immunoSEQ multiplex PCR. Here the sample spans about 45,000 clones, roughly 76% being singletons. The sequenced sample was peripheral blood, obtained from a patient treated with radiotherapy plus ipilimumab. The receptor's source is a human donor with non-small cell lung cancer who had a complete response to radiotherapy plus ipilimumab. The chain carries TRBV11-2 and TRBJ2-7, with 10 bases that match TRBD1. CDR3 sequence: CASSFWTGGSYEQYF. The CDR3 nucleotides read TGTGCCAGCAGCTTCTGGACAGGGGGCTCCTACGAGCAGTACTTC. The variable domain in full, completed from reference TRBV11-2 and TRBJ2-7, reads EAGVAQSPRYKIIEKRQSVAFWCNPISGHATLYWYQQILGQGPKLLIQFQNNGVVDDSQLPKDRFSAERLKGVDSTLKIQPAKLEDSAVYLCASSFWTGGSYEQYFGPGTRLTVT.